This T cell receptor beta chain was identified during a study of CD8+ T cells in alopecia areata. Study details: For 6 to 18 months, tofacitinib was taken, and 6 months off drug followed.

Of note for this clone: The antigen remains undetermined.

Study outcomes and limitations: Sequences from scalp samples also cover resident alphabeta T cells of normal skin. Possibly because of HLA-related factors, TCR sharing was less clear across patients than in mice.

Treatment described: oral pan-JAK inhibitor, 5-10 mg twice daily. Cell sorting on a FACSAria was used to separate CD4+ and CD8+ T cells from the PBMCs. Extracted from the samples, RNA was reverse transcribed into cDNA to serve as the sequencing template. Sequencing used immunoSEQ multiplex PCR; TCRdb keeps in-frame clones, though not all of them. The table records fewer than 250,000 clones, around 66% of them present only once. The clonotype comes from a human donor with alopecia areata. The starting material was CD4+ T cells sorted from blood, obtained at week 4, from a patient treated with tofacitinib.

The CDR3 region is CATSREPGIHEQYF. For the CDR3, the DNA is TGTGCCACCAGCAGAGAGCCGGGGATCCACGAGCAGTACTTC. The V and J genes are TRBV15 and TRBJ2-7; maybe TRBD2 (5 bases). V dropped 0 bases and J dropped 5 bases, with 11 bases sitting between them. This CDR3 has 14 amino acids. Germline CDR1 LNHNV, CDR2 YYDKDF (reference sequence). The variable domain in full, with the rest retrieved from reference TRBV15 and TRBJ2-7, is DAMVIQNPRYQVTQFGKPVTLSCSQTLNHNVMYWYQQKSSQAPKLLFHYYDKDFNNEADTPDNFQSRRPNTSFCFLDIRSPGLGDTAMYLCATSREPGIHEQYFGPGTRLTVT.